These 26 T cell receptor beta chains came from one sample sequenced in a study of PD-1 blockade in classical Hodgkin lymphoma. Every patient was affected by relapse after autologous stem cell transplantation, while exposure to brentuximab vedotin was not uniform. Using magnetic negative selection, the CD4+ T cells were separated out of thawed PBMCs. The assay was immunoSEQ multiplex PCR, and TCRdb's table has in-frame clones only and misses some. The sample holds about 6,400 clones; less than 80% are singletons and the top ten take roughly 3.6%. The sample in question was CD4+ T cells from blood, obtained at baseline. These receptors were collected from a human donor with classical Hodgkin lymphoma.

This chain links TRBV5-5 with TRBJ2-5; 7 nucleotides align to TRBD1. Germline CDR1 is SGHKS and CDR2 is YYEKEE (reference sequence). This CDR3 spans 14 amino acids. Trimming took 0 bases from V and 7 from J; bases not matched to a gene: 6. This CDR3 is CASSLDRGPGTQYF. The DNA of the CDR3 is TGTGCCAGCAGCTTGGACAGGGGCCCGGGGACCCAGTACTTC. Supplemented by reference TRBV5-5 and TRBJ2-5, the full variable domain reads DAGVTQSPTHLIKTRGQQVTLRCSPISGHKSVSWYQQVLGQGPQFIFQYYEKEERGRGNFPDRFSARQFPNYSSELNVNALLLGDSALYLCASSLDRGPGTQYFGPGTRLLVL.

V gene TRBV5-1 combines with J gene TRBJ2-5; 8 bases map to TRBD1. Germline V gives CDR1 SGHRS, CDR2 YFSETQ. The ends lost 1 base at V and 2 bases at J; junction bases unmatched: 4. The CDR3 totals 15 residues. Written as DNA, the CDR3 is TGCGCCAGCAGCTTGAGACAGGGGCAGCAAGAGACCCAGTACTTC. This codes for CASSLRQGQQETQYF.

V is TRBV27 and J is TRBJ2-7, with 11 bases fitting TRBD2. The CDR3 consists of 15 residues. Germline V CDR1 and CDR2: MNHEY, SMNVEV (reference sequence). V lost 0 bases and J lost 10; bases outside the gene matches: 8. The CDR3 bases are TGTGCCAGCAGTTTATCCGGGACTAGCGGAGGGGAACAGTACTTC. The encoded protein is CASSLSGTSGGEQYF.

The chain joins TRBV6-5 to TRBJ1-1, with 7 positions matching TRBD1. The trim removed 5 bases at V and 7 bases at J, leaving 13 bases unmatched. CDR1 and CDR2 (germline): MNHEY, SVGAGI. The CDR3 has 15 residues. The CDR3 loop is CASSKGTVSRSEAFF. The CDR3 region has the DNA TGTGCCAGCAGTAAAGGGACAGTCTCCAGAAGTGAAGCTTTCTTT.

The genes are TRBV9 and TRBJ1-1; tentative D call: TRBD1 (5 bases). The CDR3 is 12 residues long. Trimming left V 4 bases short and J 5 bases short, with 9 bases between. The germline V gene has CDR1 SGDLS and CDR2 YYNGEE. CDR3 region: CASSPQGTEAFF. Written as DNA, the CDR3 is TGTGCCAGCAGCCCGCAGGGAACTGAAGCTTTCTTT.

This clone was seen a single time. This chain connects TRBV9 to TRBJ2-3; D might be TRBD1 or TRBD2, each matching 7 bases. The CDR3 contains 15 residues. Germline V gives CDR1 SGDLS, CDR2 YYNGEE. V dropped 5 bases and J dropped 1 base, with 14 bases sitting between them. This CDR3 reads CASRQGGVGTDTQYF. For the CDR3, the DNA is TGTGCCAGCAGGCAGGGGGGGGTGGGCACAGATACGCAGTATTTT.

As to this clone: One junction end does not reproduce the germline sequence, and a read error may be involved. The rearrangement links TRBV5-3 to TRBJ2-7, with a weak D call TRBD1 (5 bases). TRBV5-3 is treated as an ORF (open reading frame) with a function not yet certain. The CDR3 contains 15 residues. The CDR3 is CASSLVYQGSYEQYF. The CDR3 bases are TGTGCCAGCAGCTTGGTTTATCAGGGCTCCTACGAGCAGTACTTC.

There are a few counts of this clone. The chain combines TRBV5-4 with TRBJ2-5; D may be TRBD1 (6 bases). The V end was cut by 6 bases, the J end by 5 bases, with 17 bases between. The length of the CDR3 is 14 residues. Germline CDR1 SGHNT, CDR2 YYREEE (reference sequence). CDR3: CASNRGQPGETQYF. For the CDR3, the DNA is TGTGCCAGCAACAGAGGACAGCCGGGGGAGACCCAGTACTTC.

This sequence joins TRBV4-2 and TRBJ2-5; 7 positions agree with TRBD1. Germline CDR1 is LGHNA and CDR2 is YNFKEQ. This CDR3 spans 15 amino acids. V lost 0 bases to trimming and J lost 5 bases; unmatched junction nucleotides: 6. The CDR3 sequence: CASSQDWGRGETQYF. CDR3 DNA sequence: TGTGCCAGCAGCCAAGATTGGGGCAGGGGGGAGACCCAGTACTTC.

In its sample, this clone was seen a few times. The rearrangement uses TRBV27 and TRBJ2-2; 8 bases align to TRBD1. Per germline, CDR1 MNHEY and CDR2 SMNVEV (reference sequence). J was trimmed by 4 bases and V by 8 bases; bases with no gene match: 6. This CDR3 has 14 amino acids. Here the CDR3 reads CASVSRGLTGELFF. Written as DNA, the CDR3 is TGTGCCAGCGTTTCCAGGGGGCTCACCGGGGAGCTGTTTTTT.

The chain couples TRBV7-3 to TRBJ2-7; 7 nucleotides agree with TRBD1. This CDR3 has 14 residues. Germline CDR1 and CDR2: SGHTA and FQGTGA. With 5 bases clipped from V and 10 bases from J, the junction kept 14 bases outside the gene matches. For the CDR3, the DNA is TGTGCCAGCAGCCGGGACAGACCGACAACCGATCAGTACTTC. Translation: CASSRDRPTTDQYF.

This chain's CDR3 is CASSETPSYGYTF. Here the CDR3 DNA reads TGTGCCAGCAGCGAAACACCCTCCTATGGCTACACCTTC. The rearrangement links TRBV11-3 to TRBJ1-2; D gene ambiguous. Looked up from germline, CDR1 is SGHNT and CDR2 is YENEEA. This CDR3 has 13 amino acids. The V end lost 5 bases, the J end lost 4 bases, and 11 bases lay between the germline ends.

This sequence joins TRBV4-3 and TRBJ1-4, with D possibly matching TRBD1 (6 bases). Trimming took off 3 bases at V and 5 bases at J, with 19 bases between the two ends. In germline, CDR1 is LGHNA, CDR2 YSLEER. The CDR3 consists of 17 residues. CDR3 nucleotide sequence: TGCGCCAGCAGCCAGGGGGGGGCGACGACCTTCAATGAAAAACTGTTTTTT. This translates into CASSQGGATTFNEKLFF.

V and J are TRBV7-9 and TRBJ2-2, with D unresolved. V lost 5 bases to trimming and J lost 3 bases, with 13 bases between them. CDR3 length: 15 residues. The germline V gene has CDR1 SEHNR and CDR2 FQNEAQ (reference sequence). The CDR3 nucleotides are TGTGCCAGCAGCCGCCAAAGGACCTACACCGGGGAGCTGTTTTTT. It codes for CASSRQRTYTGELFF.

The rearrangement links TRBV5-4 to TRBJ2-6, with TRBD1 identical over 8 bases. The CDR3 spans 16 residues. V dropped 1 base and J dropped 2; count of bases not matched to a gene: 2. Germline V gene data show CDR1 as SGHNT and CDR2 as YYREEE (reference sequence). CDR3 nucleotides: TGTGCCAGCAGCTTGACAGGGGGTGCTGGGGCCAACGTCCTGACTTTC. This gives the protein CASSLTGGAGANVLTF.

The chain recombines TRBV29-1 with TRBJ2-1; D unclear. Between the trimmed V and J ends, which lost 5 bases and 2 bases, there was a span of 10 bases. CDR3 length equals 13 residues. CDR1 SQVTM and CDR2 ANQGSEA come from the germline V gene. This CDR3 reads CSVLRTTYNEQFF. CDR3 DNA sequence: TGCAGCGTTTTGAGAACGACCTACAATGAGCAGTTCTTC.

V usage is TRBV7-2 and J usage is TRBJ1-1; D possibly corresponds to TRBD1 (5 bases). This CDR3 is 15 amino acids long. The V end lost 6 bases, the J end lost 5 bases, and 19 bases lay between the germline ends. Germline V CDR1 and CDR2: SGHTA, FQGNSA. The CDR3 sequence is CASRGGSGRRTEAFF. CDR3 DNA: TGTGCCAGCAGGGGGGGGTCAGGTCGGAGGACTGAAGCTTTCTTT.

The DNA for the CDR3 is TGCGCCAACGGGACAGCGGATTCACCCCTCCACTTT. Translated, it gives CANGTADSPLHF. The chain has TRBV23-1 and TRBJ1-6, with 7 positions matching TRBD1. TRBV23-1 is annotated as an ORF whose role is uncertain. CDR3 length: 12 amino acids. V shed 10 bases and J 8 bases; nucleotides not matched to a gene: 5.

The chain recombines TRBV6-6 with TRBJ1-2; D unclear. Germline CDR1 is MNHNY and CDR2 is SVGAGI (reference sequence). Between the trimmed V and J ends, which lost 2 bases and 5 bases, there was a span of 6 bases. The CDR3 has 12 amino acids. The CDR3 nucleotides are TGTGCCAGCAGTTACGGCATTTATGGCTACACCTTC. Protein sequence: CASSYGIYGYTF.

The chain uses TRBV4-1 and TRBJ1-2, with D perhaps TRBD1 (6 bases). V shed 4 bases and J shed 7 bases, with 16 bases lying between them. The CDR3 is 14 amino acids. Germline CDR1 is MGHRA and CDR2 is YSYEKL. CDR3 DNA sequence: TGCGCCAGCAGCCTCAGGGGCGAAACGTTTGGCTACACCTTC. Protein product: CASSLRGETFGYTF.

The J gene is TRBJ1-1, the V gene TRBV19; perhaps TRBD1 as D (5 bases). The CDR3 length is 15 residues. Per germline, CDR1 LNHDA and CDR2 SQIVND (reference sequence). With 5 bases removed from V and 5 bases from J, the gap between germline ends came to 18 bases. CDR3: CASSPLSRAGTEAFF. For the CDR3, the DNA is TGTGCCAGTAGTCCCCTTTCCAGGGCGGGTACTGAAGCTTTCTTT.

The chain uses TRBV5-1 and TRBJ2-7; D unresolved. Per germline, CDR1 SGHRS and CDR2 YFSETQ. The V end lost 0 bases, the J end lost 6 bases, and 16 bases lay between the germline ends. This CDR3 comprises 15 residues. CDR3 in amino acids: CASSLGPSGPGEQYF. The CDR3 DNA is TGCGCCAGCAGCTTGGGGCCTAGTGGTCCGGGCGAGCAGTACTTC.

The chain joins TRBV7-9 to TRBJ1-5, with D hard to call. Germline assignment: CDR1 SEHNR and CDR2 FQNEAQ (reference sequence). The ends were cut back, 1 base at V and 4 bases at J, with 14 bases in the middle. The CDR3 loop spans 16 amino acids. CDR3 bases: TGTGCCAGCAGCTTAGTTAGCGGCATTCAAAATCAGCCCCAGCATTTT. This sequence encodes CASSLVSGIQNQPQHF.

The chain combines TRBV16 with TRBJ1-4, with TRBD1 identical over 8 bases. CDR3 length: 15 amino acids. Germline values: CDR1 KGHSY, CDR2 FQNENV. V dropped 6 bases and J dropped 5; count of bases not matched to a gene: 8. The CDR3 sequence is CASSLGQGRNEKLFF. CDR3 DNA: TGTGCCAGCAGTCTCGGACAGGGACGAAATGAAAAACTGTTTTTT.

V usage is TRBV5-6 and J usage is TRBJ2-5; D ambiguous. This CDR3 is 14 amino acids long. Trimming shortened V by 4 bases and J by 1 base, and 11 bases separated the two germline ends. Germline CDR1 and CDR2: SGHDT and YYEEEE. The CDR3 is CASSPRWLQETQYF. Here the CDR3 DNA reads TGTGCCAGCAGCCCGAGGTGGCTCCAAGAGACCCAGTACTTC.

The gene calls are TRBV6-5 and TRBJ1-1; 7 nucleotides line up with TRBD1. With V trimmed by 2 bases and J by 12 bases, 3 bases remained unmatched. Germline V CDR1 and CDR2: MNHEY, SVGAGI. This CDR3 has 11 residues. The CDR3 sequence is CASSYPGQTFF. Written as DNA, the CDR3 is TGTGCCAGCAGTTACCCGGGACAGACTTTCTTT.